This TCR beta chain was captured by sequencing in a study of shared clonotypes between healthy human individuals. Study-wide points: The low donor count limited represented genetic and exposure-history diversity.

Every subset had its genomic DNA shared out evenly among several immunoSEQ plates. Sorted-subset replicate PCRs used 200 to 250 ng DNA, approximately 30,000 T cell genomes. Data came from immunoSEQ multiplex PCR; TCRdb stores just in-frame clones and leaves some out. The data contain about 1.1 million clones, roughly 80% of them singletons. The CDR3 has 15 amino acids. Germline CDR1 SGHDT, CDR2 YYEEEE. V lost 7 bases, J lost 6 bases, and 14 bases stayed unmatched. About this clone itself: What it binds is not known.

This chain joins TRBV5-6 and TRBJ1-2; 8 bases agree with TRBD1. The sample comprised memory CD4+ T cells from PBMCs. The subset was: CD45RA-negative fraction. The clonotype was recovered from a man between 18 and 35 years old in good health. Some clones in this sample may be carry-over from other donors' samples. The CDR3 sequence: CASGRRPDRVNGYTF. The CDR3 DNA reads as TGTGCCAGCGGACGCCGGCCGGACAGGGTTAATGGCTACACCTTC.